This T cell receptor (beta chain) is from a study of response to subunit inactivated influenza vaccine (dated by TCRdb to the late 2010s). In the study overall: To follow how T cells responded to a trivalent subunit inactivated influenza vaccine, the researchers relied on deep quantitative profiling of the T cell receptor repertoire.

Of note for this clonotype: The specificity of this receptor is unknown. No clone much larger than this one lies a single base away; base qualities are absent.

Points the paper makes about the study in general: The authors proposed that each seasonal influenza vaccination may bring in only a limited number of new T cells.

The library was generated by RT-PCR. The sequencer was an Illumina HiSeq 2500. TCRdb redid the processing of the public reads, applying fastp at Q25 and MiXCR, and retained in-frame beta chains. Rows are unified per CDR3 protein, each entry keeping the most common DNA and genes. The sample data list around 490,000 distinct CDR3 sequences, and around 8% of these were observed just once. The ten top clones hold under 15% of the sample. For CDR1 and CDR2, the germline V gene lists MGHDK and SYGVNS. Clipping removes 4 bases from V and 4 bases from J, with 6 as the unmatched junction base count. The CDR3 spans 15 residues, from the cysteine through the phenylalanine. Only CDR3 DNA remains: 45 bases, in frame from the first base.

The rearrangement joined TRBV25-1 to TRBJ1-4; 7 middle bases align to TRBD1. The TCR originated in a man between 50 and 75 years old who received an inactivated influenza vaccine. Donor details come from another sample of the same person, matched by shared clones. Sequencing used PBMCs from blood, obtained around 25 months after vaccination. The CDR3: CASSGGQVLNEKLFF. The nucleotide sequence reads TGTGCCAGCAGTGGTGGACAGGTACTTAATGAAAAACTGTTTTTT.